The clone carrying this T cell receptor (beta chain) was observed a handful of times. The antigen remains undetermined. One end of the junction does not line up with germline, which may come from a read error. There are 14 residues in the CDR3. Germline assignment: CDR1 LGHNA and CDR2 YNFKEQ. This record comes from a study of identical twins. General study points: Insertions were fewer in abundant cord blood beta clonotypes, whereas memory repertoires showed none of this pattern.

Template switching supplied a universal primer site; unique molecular identifiers were carried on the cDNA. In TCRdb, the 5' RACE reads were re-called with MiXCR into one record per CDR3 protein. The table shows 410,000 or so distinct CDR3 sequences, with approximately 17% occurring only once. J is TRBJ2-1 and V is TRBV4-2; 10 nucleotides match TRBD2. The origin of this receptor is a man aged 45-60 years in good health. Sequencing used naive T cells sorted from blood. CDR3 region: CASSQDTAGGPSNF. As DNA, the CDR3 is TGTGCCAGCAGCCAAGATACAGCGGGGGGGCCGTCTAACTTC.